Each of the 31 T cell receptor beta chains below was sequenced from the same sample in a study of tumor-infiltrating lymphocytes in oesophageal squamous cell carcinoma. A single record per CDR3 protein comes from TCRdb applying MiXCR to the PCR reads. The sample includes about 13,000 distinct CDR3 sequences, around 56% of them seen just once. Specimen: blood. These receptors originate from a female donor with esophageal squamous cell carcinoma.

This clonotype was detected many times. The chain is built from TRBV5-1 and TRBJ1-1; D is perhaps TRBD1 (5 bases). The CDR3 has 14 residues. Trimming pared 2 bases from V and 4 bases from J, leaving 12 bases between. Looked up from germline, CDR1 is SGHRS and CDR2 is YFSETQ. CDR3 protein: CASSFQLGGTEAFF. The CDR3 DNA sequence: TGCGCCAGCAGCTTTCAACTTGGGGGCACTGAAGCTTTCTTT.

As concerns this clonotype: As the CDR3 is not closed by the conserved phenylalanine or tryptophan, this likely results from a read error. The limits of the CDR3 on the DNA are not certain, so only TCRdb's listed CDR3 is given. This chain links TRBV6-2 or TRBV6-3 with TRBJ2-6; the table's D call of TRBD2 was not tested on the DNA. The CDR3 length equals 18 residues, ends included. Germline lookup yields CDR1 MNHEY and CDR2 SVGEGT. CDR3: CASSLMGTSGGLRAVLRR.

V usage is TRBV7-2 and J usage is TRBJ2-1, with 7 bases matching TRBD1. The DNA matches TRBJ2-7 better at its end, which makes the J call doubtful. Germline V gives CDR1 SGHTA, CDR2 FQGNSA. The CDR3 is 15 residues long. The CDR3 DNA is TGTGCCAGCAGCTTAGGGGGGACAGCCGGTTACGAGCAGTACTTC. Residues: CASSLGGTAGYEQYF.

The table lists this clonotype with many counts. This chain's CDR3 is CATSEKGRAWELFF. The CDR3 nucleotides read TGTGCCACCAGTGAAAAAGGCCGCGCATGGGAGCTGTTTTTT. The chain uses TRBV24-1 and TRBJ2-2; no clear D gene. Germline V lookup: CDR1 KGHDR, CDR2 SFDVKD. V was trimmed by 4 bases and J by 9 bases, leaving 14 bases between them. This CDR3 contains 14 residues.

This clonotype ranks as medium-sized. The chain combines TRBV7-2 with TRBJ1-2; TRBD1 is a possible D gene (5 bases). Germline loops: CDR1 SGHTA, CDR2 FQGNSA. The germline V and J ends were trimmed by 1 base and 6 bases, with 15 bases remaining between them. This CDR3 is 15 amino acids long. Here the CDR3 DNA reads TGTGCCAGCAGCTTAGTGTTTGGGACTTTGAATGGCTACACCTTC. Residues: CASSLVFGTLNGYTF.

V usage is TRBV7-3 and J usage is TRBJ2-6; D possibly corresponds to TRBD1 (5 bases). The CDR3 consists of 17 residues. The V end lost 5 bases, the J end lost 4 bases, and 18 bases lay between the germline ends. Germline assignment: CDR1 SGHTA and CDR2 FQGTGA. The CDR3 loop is CASSPKGRLDGANVLTF. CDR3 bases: TGTGCCAGCAGCCCAAAGGGGCGGTTAGACGGGGCCAACGTCCTGACTTTC.

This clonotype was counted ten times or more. CDR3: CASSTPGGTTSGGYTF. For the CDR3, the DNA is TGTGCCAGTAGTACCCCGGGGGGGACCACTAGCGGCGGCTACACCTTC. The J gene is TRBJ1-2, the V gene TRBV19; maybe TRBD1 (5 bases). The germline V and J ends were trimmed by 4 bases and 8 bases, with 23 bases remaining between them. This CDR3 comprises 16 residues. From germline, CDR1 is LNHDA and CDR2 SQIVND (reference sequence).

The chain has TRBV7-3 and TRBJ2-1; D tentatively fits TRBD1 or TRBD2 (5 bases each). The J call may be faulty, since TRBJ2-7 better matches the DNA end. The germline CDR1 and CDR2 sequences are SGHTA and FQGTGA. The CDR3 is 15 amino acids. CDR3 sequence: CASSAPGTGYNEQYF. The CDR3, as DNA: TGTGCCAGCAGCGCCCCCGGGACGGGATACAATGAGCAGTACTTC.

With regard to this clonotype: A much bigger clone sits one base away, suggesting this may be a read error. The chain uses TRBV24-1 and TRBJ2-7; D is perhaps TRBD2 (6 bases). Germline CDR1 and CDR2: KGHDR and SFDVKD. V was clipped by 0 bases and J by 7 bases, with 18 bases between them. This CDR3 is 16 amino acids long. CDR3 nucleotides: TGTGCCACCAGTGATTTGCGGTTTGCGGGAACGACTGAGCAGTACTTC. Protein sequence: CATSDLRFAGTTEQYF.

This chain's CDR3 is CASQGVRGNQDTQYF. DNA of the CDR3: TGTGCCAGCCAGGGAGTCCGGGGAAATCAAGATACGCAGTATTTT. The chain combines TRBV18 with TRBJ2-3; either TRBD1 or TRBD2 may supply D (5 bases each). V lost 8 bases and J lost 5, with 20 bases in between. The CDR3 is 15 residues long. CDR1 KGHSH and CDR2 LQKENI come from the germline V gene. The full variable domain, in which reference TRBV18 and TRBJ2-3 provide the parts outside the CDR3, is NAGVMQNPRHLVRRRGQEARLRCSPMKGHSHVYWYRQLPEEGLKFMVYLQKENIIDESGMPKERFSAEFPKEGPSILRIQQVVRGDSAAYFCASQGVRGNQDTQYFGPGTRLTVL.

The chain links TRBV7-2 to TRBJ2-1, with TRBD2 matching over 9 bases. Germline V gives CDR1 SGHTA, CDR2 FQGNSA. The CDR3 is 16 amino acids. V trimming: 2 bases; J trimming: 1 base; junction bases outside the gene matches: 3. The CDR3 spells CASSLTSGLSYNEQFF. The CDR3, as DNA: TGTGCCAGCAGCTTAACTAGCGGGTTATCCTACAATGAGCAGTTCTTC.

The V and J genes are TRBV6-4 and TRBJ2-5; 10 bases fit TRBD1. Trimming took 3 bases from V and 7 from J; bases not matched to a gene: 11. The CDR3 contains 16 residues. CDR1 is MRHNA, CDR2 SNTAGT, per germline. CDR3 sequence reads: CASSEGTGVLLLTQYF. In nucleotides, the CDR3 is TGTGCCAGCAGTGAGGGGACAGGGGTTCTTTTACTGACCCAGTACTTC.

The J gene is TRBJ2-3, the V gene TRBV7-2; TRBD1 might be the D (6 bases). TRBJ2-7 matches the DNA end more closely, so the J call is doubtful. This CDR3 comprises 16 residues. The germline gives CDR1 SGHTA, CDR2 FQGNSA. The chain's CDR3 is CASSFNLGAPASEQYF. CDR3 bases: TGTGCCAGCAGCTTTAATCTGGGGGCCCCCGCCTCCGAGCAGTACTTC.

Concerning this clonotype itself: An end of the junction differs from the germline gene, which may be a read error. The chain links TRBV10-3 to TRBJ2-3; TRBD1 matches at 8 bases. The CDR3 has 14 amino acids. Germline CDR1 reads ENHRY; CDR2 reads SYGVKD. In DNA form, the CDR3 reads TGTGCCATCAGTGAGTCGGACAGGGATTCACCCCTCCACTTC. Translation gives CAISESDRDSPLHF.

The CDR3 loop is CASSLFGLAADTQYF. As DNA, the CDR3 is TGTGCCAGCAGTTTATTTGGACTAGCGGCAGATACGCAGTATTTT. The chain combines TRBV27 with TRBJ2-3; 10 nucleotides match TRBD2. There are 15 residues in the CDR3. In germline, CDR1 is MNHEY, CDR2 SMNVEV (reference sequence). Germline trimming cut 1 base from V and 4 bases from J; bases unmatched to any gene: 2.

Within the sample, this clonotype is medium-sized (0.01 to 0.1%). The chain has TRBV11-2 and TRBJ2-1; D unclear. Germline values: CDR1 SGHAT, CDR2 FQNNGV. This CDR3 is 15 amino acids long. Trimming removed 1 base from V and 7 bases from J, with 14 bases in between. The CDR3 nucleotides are TGTGCCAGCAGCTTAGTCTTGCTAAAGAGTAATGAGCAGTTCTTC. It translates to CASSLVLLKSNEQFF.

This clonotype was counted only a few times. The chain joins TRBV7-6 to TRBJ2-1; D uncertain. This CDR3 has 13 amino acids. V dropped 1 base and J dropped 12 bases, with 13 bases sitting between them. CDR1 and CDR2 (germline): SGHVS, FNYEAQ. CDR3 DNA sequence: TGTGCCAGCAGCTTAGATATTTGGGGTGGGCAGTTCTTC. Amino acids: CASSLDIWGGQFF.

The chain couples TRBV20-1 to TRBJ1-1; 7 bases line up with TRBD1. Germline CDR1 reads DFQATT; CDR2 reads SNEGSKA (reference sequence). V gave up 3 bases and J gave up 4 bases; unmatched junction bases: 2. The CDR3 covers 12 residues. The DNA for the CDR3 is TGCAGTGCTAGCAGGGGGACCACTGAAGCTTTCTTT. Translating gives CSASRGTTEAFF.

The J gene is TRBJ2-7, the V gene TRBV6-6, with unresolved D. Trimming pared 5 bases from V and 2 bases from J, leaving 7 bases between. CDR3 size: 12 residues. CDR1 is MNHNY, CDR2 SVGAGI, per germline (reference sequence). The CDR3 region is CASSDTTYEQYF. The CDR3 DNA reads TGTGCCAGCAGTGACACAACCTACGAGCAGTACTTC.

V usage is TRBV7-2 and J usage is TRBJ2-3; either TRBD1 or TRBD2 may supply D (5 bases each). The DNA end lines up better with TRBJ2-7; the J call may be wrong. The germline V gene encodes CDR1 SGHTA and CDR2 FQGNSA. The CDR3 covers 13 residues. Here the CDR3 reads CASSLAGVYEQYF. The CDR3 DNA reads TGTGCCAGCAGCTTAGCGGGGGTCTACGAGCAGTACTTC.

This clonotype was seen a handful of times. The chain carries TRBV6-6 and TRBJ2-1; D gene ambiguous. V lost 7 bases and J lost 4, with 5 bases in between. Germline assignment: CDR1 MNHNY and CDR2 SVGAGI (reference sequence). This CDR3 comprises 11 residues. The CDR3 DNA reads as TGTGCCAGCACCGAGTACAATGAGCAGTTCTTC. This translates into CASTEYNEQFF.

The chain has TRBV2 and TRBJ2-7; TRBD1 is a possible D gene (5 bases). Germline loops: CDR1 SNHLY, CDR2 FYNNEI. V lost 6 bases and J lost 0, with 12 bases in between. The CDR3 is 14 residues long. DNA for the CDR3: TGTGCCAGCAGCTTAGACAGATTCTCCTACGAGCAGTACTTC. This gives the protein CASSLDRFSYEQYF.

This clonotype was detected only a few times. This CDR3 is CSVKGRGTDTQYF. The CDR3 DNA is TGCAGTGTCAAGGGGCGCGGCACAGATACGCAGTATTTT. The chain uses TRBV20-1 and TRBJ2-3, with a weak D call TRBD1 (5 bases). Trimming pared 7 bases from V and 1 base from J, leaving 12 bases between. The CDR3 is 13 amino acids. Germline CDR1 is DFQATT and CDR2 is SNEGSKA (reference sequence).

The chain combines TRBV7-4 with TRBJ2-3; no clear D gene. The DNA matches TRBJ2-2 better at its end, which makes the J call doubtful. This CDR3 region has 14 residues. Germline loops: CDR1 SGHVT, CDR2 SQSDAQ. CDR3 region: CASSPTVRTGELFF. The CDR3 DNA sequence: TGTGCCAGCAGCCCGACGGTTAGGACCGGGGAGCTGTTTTTT.

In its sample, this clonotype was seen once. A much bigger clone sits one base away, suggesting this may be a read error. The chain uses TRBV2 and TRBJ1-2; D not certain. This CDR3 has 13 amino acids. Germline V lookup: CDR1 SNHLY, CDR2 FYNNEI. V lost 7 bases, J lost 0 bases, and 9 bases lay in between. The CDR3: CASTFGSNYGYTF. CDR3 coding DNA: TGTGCCAGCACTTTTGGCTCTAACTATGGCTACACCTTC.

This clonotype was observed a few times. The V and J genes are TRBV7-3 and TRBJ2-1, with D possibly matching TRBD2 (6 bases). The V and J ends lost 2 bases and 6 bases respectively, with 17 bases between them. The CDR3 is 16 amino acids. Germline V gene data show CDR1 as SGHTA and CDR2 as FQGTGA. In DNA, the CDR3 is TGTGCCAGCAGCTTAGGCAGTAGCGGTCTGGCCAATGAGCAGTTCTTC. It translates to CASSLGSSGLANEQFF.

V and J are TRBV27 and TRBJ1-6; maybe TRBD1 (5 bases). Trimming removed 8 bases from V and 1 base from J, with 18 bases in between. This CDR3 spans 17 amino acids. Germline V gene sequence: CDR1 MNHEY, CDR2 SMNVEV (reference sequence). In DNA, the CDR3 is TGTGCCAGCCGCCTCGGGACCGCTCGTTCCTATAATTCACCCCTCCACTTT. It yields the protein CASRLGTARSYNSPLHF.

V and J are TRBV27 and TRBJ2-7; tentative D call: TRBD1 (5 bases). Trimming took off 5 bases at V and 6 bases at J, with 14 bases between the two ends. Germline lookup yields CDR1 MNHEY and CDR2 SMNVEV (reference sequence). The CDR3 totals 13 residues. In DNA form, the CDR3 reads TGTGCCAGCAGTCGTCCAGGGTTTGGCGAGCAGTACTTC. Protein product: CASSRPGFGEQYF.

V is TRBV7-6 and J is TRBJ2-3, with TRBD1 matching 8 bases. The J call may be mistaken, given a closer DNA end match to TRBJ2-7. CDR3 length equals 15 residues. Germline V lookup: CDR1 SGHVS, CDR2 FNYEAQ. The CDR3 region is CASSLGGTGPYEQYF. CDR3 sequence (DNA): TGTGCCAGCAGCTTAGGGGGGACAGGACCCTACGAGCAGTACTTC.

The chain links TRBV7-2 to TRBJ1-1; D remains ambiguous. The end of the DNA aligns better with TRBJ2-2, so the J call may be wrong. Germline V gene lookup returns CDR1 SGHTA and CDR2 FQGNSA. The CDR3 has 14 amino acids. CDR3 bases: TGTGCCAGCAGCTTGTATGAGAACACCGGGGAGCTGTTTTTT. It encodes CASSLYENTGELFF.

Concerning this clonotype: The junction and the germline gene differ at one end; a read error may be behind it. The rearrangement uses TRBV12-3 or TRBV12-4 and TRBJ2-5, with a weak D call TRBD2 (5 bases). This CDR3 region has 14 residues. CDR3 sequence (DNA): TGTGCCAGCAGGGCCGGGATAGGCTCCTCACCCCTCCACTTC. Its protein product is CASRAGIGSSPLHF.